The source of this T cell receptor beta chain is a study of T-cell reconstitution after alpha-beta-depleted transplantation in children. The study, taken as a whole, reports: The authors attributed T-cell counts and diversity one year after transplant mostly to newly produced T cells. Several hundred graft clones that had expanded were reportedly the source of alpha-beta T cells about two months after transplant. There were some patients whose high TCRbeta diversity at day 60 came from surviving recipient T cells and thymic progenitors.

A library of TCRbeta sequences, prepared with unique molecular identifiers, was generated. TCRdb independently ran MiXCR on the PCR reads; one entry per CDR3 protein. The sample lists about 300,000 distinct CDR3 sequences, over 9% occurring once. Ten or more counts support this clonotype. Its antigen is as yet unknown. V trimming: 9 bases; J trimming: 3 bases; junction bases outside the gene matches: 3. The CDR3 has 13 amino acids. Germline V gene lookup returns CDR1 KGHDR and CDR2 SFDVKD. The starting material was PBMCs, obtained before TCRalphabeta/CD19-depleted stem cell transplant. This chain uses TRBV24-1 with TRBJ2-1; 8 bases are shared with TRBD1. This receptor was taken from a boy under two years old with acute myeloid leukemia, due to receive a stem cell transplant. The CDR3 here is CATQQGGYNEQFF. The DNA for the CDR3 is TGTGCCACCCAACAGGGGGGCTACAATGAGCAGTTCTTC.